The clone carrying this T cell receptor beta chain has only a few counts. Its cognate antigen is unknown. The time point here: week 35, safety follow-up. In every dose of vaccine, 300 ug of mutant IDH1 20-mer peptide was given alongside topical imiquimod. This entry belongs to a study of a mutant IDH1 vaccine in newly diagnosed glioma. Findings and limits, study-wide: Vaccine-induced immune responses occurred in roughly 95% of patients.

CDR3 length equals 17 residues. CDR1 is MDHEN and CDR2 is SYDVKM in the germline V gene. V was clipped by 5 bases and J by 2 bases, with 19 bases between them. Method: immunoSEQ multiplex PCR; TCRdb's copy keeps in-frame clones and lacks some. The sample has some 31,000 clones, 60% to 80% seen once. The receptor was isolated from a woman aged 25-40 years with glioma. Some clones in this sample may be carry-over from other donors' samples. V usage is TRBV28 and J usage is TRBJ1-5; D ambiguous. Sample: PBMCs, taken from a glioma patient whose treatment included an IDH1 peptide vaccine. Here the CDR3 reads CASSTLQAGEGNQPQHF. The DNA of the CDR3 is TGTGCCAGCAGTACCCTTCAAGCCGGGGAGGGCAATCAGCCCCAGCATTTT.